These 13 T cell receptor beta chains came from one sample sequenced in a study of blood T cell repertoires in COVID-19. The data were produced by immunoSEQ multiplex PCR, yet TCRdb's version contains in-frame clones alone and is incomplete. Of 150,000 to 200,000 clones listed, 70% to 90% were seen once; the top ten hold about 6.3%. The sequencing input was PBMCs or T cells enriched from blood (not recorded which). The receptor source for this set is a woman in her fifties or sixties who had recovered from COVID-19.

This chain uses TRBV4-1 with TRBJ1-2; TRBD1 might be the D (6 bases). The CDR3 extends over 15 amino acids. Per the germline V gene, CDR1 is MGHRA and CDR2 is YSYEKL. Trimming removed 0 bases at V and 5 bases at J, with 13 bases between. The CDR3 region has the DNA TGCGCCAGCAGCCAAGATCGGTGGACAGATTATGGCTACACCTTC. Translated, it gives CASSQDRWTDYGYTF.

The chain is built from TRBV5-6 and TRBJ2-5; TRBD1 matches 10 bases. Trimming at V came to 4 bases and at J to 3 bases, leaving 6 bases not matched to a gene. CDR1 and CDR2 (germline): SGHDT, YYEEEE. The length of the CDR3 is 15 residues. CDR3 DNA sequence: TGTGCCAGCAGCCCGGGGACAGGGGTAAAAGAGACCCAGTACTTC. It codes for CASSPGTGVKETQYF. The full variable domain, with the rest looked up from reference TRBV5-6 and TRBJ2-5, is DAGVTQSPTHLIKTRGQQVTLRCSPKSGHDTVSWYQQALGQGPQFIFQYYEEEERQRGNFPDRFSGHQFPNYSSELNVNALLLGDSALYLCASSPGTGVKETQYFGPGTRLLVL.

This clone has just one count. The rearrangement uses TRBV4-1 and TRBJ2-7, with 8 nucleotides matching TRBD1. Germline V gene data show CDR1 as MGHRA and CDR2 as YSYEKL. With V trimmed by 3 bases and J by 5 bases, 9 bases remained unmatched. The CDR3 covers 15 residues. The CDR3 reads CASSQSWTGRHEQYF. CDR3 nucleotide sequence: TGCGCCAGCAGCCAGTCCTGGACAGGGCGGCACGAGCAGTACTTC.

With respect to this clone: Different DNA sequences within this sample yield the same CDR3. The chain joins TRBV5-5 to TRBJ1-1, with unresolved D. CDR1 and CDR2 from the germline V gene are SGHKS and YYEKEE (reference sequence). The CDR3 length is 14 residues. The V end lost 1 base, the J end lost 0 bases, and 7 bases lay between the germline ends. Written as DNA, the CDR3 is TGTGCCAGCAGCTTGCAGCGAATGAACACTGAAGCTTTCTTT. Translating it yields CASSLQRMNTEAFF.

The chain is built from TRBV4-3 and TRBJ2-7; D perhaps matches TRBD1 (6 bases). The V end was cut by 1 base, the J end by 2 bases, with 15 bases between. The CDR3 runs to 16 residues. Germline V gene data show CDR1 as LGHNA and CDR2 as YSLEER. The chain's CDR3 is CASSQGGLGVPYEQYF. CDR3 bases: TGCGCCAGCAGCCAAGGGGGGCTCGGGGTCCCCTACGAGCAGTACTTC.

The rearrangement links TRBV9 to TRBJ1-2, with TRBD1 as a possible D gene (6 bases). Germline V gene data show CDR1 as SGDLS and CDR2 as YYNGEE. Trimming shortened V by 3 bases and J by 7 bases, and 13 bases separated the two germline ends. The CDR3 is made up of 13 amino acids. CDR3 sequence reads: CASSAEGQFGYTF. In DNA, the CDR3 is TGTGCCAGCAGCGCCGAAGGACAGTTTGGCTACACCTTC.

The J gene is TRBJ2-5, the V gene TRBV11-2, with D tentatively TRBD2 (6 bases). V gave up 3 bases and J gave up 5 bases, with 16 bases separating them. The CDR3 has 15 residues. CDR1 SGHAT and CDR2 FQNNGV come from the germline V gene. CDR3 in amino acids: CASSFAFSAGETQYF. The CDR3 region has the DNA TGTGCCAGCAGCTTTGCCTTCTCGGCGGGGGAGACCCAGTACTTC.

This clone was observed a single time. The genes are TRBV30 and TRBJ1-2; TRBD1 is a possible D gene (5 bases). Germline V gene sequence: CDR1 GTSNPN, CDR2 SVGIG (reference sequence). V was cut by 8 bases and J by 2 bases, with 12 bases left in between. This CDR3 has 12 residues. DNA of the CDR3: TGTGCCAGCCGGGGGGGGAACTATGGCTACACCTTC. It encodes CASRGGNYGYTF.

The chain is built from TRBV9 and TRBJ2-6; 13 bases align to TRBD2. Germline CDR1 reads SGDLS; CDR2 reads YYNGEE. This CDR3 has 17 amino acids. The junction had 4 bases not matched to a gene; V was cut back by 3 bases and J by 4 bases. The CDR3 nucleotides are TGTGCCAGCAGCGCACTAGCGGGGGGGACAGGGGCCAACGTCCTGACTTTC. Its protein is CASSALAGGTGANVLTF.

Only a few counts were recorded for this clone. This chain connects TRBV11-3 to TRBJ1-1; 9 bases align to TRBD1. Germline CDR1 reads SGHNT; CDR2 reads YENEEA. V was clipped by 5 bases and J by 3 bases; unmatched bases: 1. This CDR3 has 13 amino acids. CDR3 sequence (DNA): TGTGCCAGCAGCCGGGACAGGGACACTGAAGCTTTCTTT. It yields the protein CASSRDRDTEAFF.

This clone has only a few counts. The V and J genes are TRBV7-3 and TRBJ1-1; TRBD1 matches at 8 bases. Germline CDR1 SGHTA, CDR2 FQGTGA. This CDR3 has 14 residues. Trimming at V came to 5 bases and at J to 5 bases, leaving 7 bases not matched to a gene. The CDR3 bases are TGTGCCAGCAGCGTCCGACAGGGGATAACTGAAGCTTTCTTT. It encodes CASSVRQGITEAFF. The full variable domain, its missing parts supplied by reference TRBV7-3 and TRBJ1-1, is GAGVSQTPSNKVTEKGKYVELRCDPISGHTALYWYRQSLGQGPEFLIYFQGTGAADDSGLPNDRFFAVRPEGSVSTLKIQRTERGDSAVYLCASSVRQGITEAFFGQGTRLTVV.

This chain links TRBV6-2 or TRBV6-3 with TRBJ2-3, with 16 bases fitting TRBD2. V shed 2 bases and J 5 bases; nucleotides not matched to a gene: 10. The CDR3 is 19 residues long. Looked up from germline, CDR1 is MNHEY and CDR2 is SVGEGT. This CDR3 is CASSYPQGLAGGLEDTQYF. CDR3 nucleotides: TGTGCCAGCAGTTACCCTCAGGGACTAGCGGGGGGGCTTGAAGATACGCAGTATTTT.

The V and J genes are TRBV7-2 and TRBJ2-5; 8 bases are a match to TRBD2. Germline V gene data show CDR1 as SGHTA and CDR2 as FQGNSA. The V gene end was trimmed by 6 bases and the J gene end by 4 bases; junction bases not matched to a gene: 7. The CDR3 length is 14 residues. The CDR3 sequence is CASSYRGGRETQYF. CDR3 DNA sequence: TGTGCCAGCAGTTATCGGGGGGGCCGAGAGACCCAGTACTTC.